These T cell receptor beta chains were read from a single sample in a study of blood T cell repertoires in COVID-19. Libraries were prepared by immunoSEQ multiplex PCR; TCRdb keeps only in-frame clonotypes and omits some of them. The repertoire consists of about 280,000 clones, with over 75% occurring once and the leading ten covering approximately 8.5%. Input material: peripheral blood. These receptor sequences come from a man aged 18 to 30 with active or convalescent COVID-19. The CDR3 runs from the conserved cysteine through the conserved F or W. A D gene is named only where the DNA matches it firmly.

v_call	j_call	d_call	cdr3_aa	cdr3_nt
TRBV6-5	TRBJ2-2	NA	CASSGRSVTGELFF	TGTGCCAGCTCTGGAAGGAGCGTTACCGGGGAGCTGTTTTTT
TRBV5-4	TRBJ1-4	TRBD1	CASSSTGVTNEKLFF	TGTGCCAGCAGCTCAACAGGGGTGACTAATGAAAAACTGTTTTTT
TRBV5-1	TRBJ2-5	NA	CASSPGSRGQETQYF	TGCGCCAGCAGCCCCGGATCCAGGGGACAAGAGACCCAGTACTTC
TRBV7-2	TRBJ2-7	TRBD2	CASSSSGGANEQYF	TGTGCCAGCAGCTCTAGCGGGGGGGCCAACGAGCAGTACTTC
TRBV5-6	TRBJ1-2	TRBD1	CASSLLGQGPYGYTF	TGTGCCAGCAGCTTGCTTGGACAGGGTCCATATGGCTACACCTTC
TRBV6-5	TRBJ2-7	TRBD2	CASSNGLALSYEQYF	TGTGCCAGCAGTAACGGACTAGCGCTCTCCTACGAGCAGTACTTC
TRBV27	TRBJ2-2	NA	CASSSTGENTGELFF	TGTGCCAGCAGTTCTACGGGGGAGAACACCGGGGAGCTGTTTTTT
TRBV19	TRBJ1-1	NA	CASSIIGADLGEAFF	TGTGCCAGTAGTATTATTGGGGCAGATCTGGGTGAAGCTTTCTTT
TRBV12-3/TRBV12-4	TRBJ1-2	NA	CASSLPPRGYTF	TGTGCCAGCAGTCTCCCCCCCCGGGGCTACACCTTC
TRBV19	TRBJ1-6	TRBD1	CASSIRDSNSPLHF	TGTGCCAGTAGTATCCGGGACAGCAATTCACCCCTCCACTTT
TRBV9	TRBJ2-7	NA	CASSVSALSYEQYF	TGTGCCAGCAGCGTAAGCGCGTTATCCTACGAGCAGTACTTC
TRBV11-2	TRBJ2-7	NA	CASSLGPGSVNEQYF	TGTGCCAGCAGCTTAGGTCCGGGAAGCGTGAACGAGCAGTACTTC
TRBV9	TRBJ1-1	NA	CASSVDSSGTEAFF	TGTGCCAGCAGCGTAGATTCATCGGGGACTGAAGCTTTCTTT